The 14 T cell receptor beta chains reported below all come from one sample, sequenced in a study of T-cell reconstitution after alpha-beta-depleted transplantation in children. For TCRbeta, the library was prepared with unique molecular identifiers. TCRdb processed the PCR reads anew with MiXCR; each CDR3 protein has one entry. The sample yields 90,000 to 130,000 distinct CDR3 sequences, about a tenth seen once. The sample consisted of PBMCs from the stem cell graft donor, taken from the stem cell graft. The receptors originated from a human donor who donated a stem cell graft to a child with acute lymphoblastic leukemia.

In this sample, this clonotype turned up many times. The junction and the germline gene differ at one end; a read error may be behind it. V usage is TRBV25-1 and J usage is TRBJ2-7, with D tentatively TRBD2 (7 bases). The CDR3 is 16 amino acids. Germline V gives CDR1 MGHDK, CDR2 SYGVNS. The CDR3 protein is CASSEGGARGSGRFSF. The CDR3 coding sequence is TGTGCCAGCAGTGAAGGGGGGGCCCGGGGTAGCGGCCGTTTTTCATTC.

This clonotype was seen a few times. The CDR3 DNA follows: TGTGCCAGCAGTTGGCTGGACACGGAGGATAATACGCAGTATTTT. This translates into CASSWLDTEDNTQYF. This chain connects TRBV6-5 to TRBJ2-3; D is perhaps TRBD1 or TRBD2 (5 bases each). Germline values: CDR1 MNHEY, CDR2 SVGAGI. This CDR3 has 15 residues. The germline V and J ends were trimmed by 4 bases and 7 bases, with 18 bases remaining between them.

The sample holds many counts of this clonotype. CDR3: CASSINRGSGELFF. The CDR3 region has the DNA TGTGCCAGCAGCATAAACAGGGGGTCCGGGGAGCTGTTTTTT. The V gene is TRBV7-2, the J gene TRBJ2-2, with 8 bases fitting TRBD1. V shed 5 bases, J shed 6 bases, and the junction held 5 bases outside the gene matches. The CDR3 contains 14 residues. Germline V lookup: CDR1 SGHTA, CDR2 FQGNSA. Supplemented by reference TRBV7-2 and TRBJ2-2, the full variable domain reads GAGVSQSPSNKVTEKGKDVELRCDPISGHTALYWYRQSLGQGLEFLIYFQGNSAPDKSGLPSDRFSAERTGGSVSTLTIQRTQQEDSAVYLCASSINRGSGELFFGEGSRLTVL.

There are many counts of this clonotype. The chain uses TRBV7-8 and TRBJ1-5, with D possibly being TRBD1 (5 bases). The CDR3 sequence is 14 residues long. Trimming left V 6 bases short and J 2 bases short, with 11 bases between. The germline V gene has CDR1 SGHVS and CDR2 FQNEAQ. The CDR3 bases are TGTGCCAGCAGTCCAGACAGCCGCAATCAGCCCCAGCATTTT. Translation gives CASSPDSRNQPQHF.

In its sample, this clonotype was seen many times. J is TRBJ1-2 and V is TRBV5-1; D gene ambiguous. Germline V gene data show CDR1 as SGHRS and CDR2 as YFSETQ. V was pared by 0 bases and J by 4 bases, with 10 bases between. The CDR3 extends over 14 amino acids. The CDR3 nucleotides read TGCGCCAGCAGCTTGGGGGCAGCGCGCTATGGCTACACCTTC. This gives the protein CASSLGAARYGYTF.

This clonotype was counted at least ten times. The chain carries TRBV12-3 or TRBV12-4 and TRBJ1-2; D possibly corresponds to TRBD1 (6 bases). Trimming cost V 6 bases and J 4 bases, with 12 bases left between them. This CDR3 region has 13 residues. This CDR3 is CASSPTGGYGYTF. As DNA, the CDR3 is TGTGCCAGCAGCCCGACAGGTGGCTATGGCTACACCTTC.

This clonotype has at least ten counts. The chain combines TRBV20-1 with TRBJ2-1; 9 bases map to TRBD2. The CDR3 is 16 residues long. V shed 0 bases, J shed 8 bases, and the junction held 11 bases outside the gene matches. Germline V lookup: CDR1 DFQATT, CDR2 SNEGSKA (reference sequence). DNA of the CDR3: TGCAGTGCTAGAGATCTCCTAGCGGGGAGATCGTATGAGCAGTTCTTC. Its translation is CSARDLLAGRSYEQFF.

This clonotype has a count of ten or more. The chain recombines TRBV6-5 with TRBJ2-7; weak D call: TRBD1 (6 bases). The CDR3 totals 15 residues. In germline, CDR1 is MNHEY, CDR2 SVGAGI. V lost 0 bases, J lost 5 bases, and 14 bases lay in between. The CDR3 bases are TGTGCCAGCAGTTACTCGATAACAGGGCCCCACGAGCAGTACTTC. It yields the protein CASSYSITGPHEQYF.

This clonotype was detected many times. The chain uses TRBV6-5 and TRBJ2-5, with 12 bases aligning to TRBD1. Germline V gives CDR1 MNHEY, CDR2 SVGAGI. The CDR3 length is 19 residues. V lost 0 bases to trimming and J lost 4 bases; unmatched junction nucleotides: 12. The CDR3 nucleotides read TGTGCCAGCAGTTACTCGAGGGAACGGGGGACAGGGGGCAGAGAGACCCAGTACTTC. It is translated as CASSYSRERGTGGRETQYF.

This clonotype was recorded at least ten times. The V gene is TRBV4-3, the J gene TRBJ1-1; D perhaps matches TRBD1 (5 bases). The germline V gene encodes CDR1 LGHNA and CDR2 YSLEER. The V end was cut by 2 bases, the J end by 5 bases, with 15 bases between. The CDR3 contains 15 residues. As DNA, the CDR3 is TGCGCCAGCAGCCAACCTGCGGGGGAGGGGACTGAAGCTTTCTTT. Translated, it gives CASSQPAGEGTEAFF.

This clonotype was observed at least ten times. The J gene is TRBJ2-1, the V gene TRBV9; TRBD2 aligns across 9 bases. The CDR3 runs 15 residues. Germline loops: CDR1 SGDLS, CDR2 YYNGEE. V lost 1 base and J lost 9; bases outside the gene matches: 8. Written as DNA, the CDR3 is TGTGCCAGCAGCGTATATTTTGCGGGGGGGACTGAGCAGTTCTTC. Amino acid sequence: CASSVYFAGGTEQFF.

This clonotype was recorded at least ten times. The J gene is TRBJ1-5, the V gene TRBV20-1, with D possibly TRBD1 on 5 matching bases. With 0 bases removed from V and 7 bases from J, the gap between germline ends came to 16 bases. The CDR3 is made up of 15 amino acids. Germline CDR1 DFQATT, CDR2 SNEGSKA (reference sequence). CDR3 residues: CSARETQAGRQPQHF. Here the CDR3 DNA reads TGCAGTGCTAGAGAGACACAGGCCGGAAGGCAGCCCCAGCATTTT.

The genes are TRBV13 and TRBJ2-7, with no clear D. The CDR3 contains 12 residues. The germline V gene encodes CDR1 PRHDT and CDR2 FYEKMQ (reference sequence). Trimming left V 0 bases short and J 4 bases short, with 4 bases between. The CDR3 reads CASSLGRYEQYF. The CDR3 region has the DNA TGTGCCAGCAGCTTAGGGAGGTACGAGCAGTACTTC. Complete variable domain (other parts from reference TRBV13 and TRBJ2-7): AAGVIQSPRHLIKEKRETATLKCYPIPRHDTVYWYQQGPGQDPQFLISFYEKMQSDKGSIPDRFSAQQFSDYHSELNMSSLELGDSALYFCASSLGRYEQYFGPGTRLTVT.

This clonotype showed up many times. The chain links TRBV11-2 to TRBJ2-1; 16 positions match TRBD2. Germline CDR1 reads SGHAT; CDR2 reads FQNNGV. This CDR3 has 18 amino acids. Trimming removed 5 bases from V and 0 bases from J; junction bases left unmatched: 4. The CDR3 reads CASSVGTSGRASYNEQFF. The DNA of the CDR3 is TGTGCCAGCAGCGTAGGGACTAGCGGGAGGGCCTCCTACAATGAGCAGTTCTTC.